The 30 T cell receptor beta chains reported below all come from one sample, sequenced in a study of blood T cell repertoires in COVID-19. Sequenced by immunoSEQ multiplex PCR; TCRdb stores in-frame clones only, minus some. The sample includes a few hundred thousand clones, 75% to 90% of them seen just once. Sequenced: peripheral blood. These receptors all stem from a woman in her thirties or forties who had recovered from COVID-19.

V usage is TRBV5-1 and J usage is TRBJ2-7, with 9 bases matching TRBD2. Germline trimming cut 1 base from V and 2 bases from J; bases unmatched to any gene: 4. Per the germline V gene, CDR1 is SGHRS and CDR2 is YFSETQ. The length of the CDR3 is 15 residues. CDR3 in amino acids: CASSLHSGGPYEQYF. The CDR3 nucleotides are TGCGCCAGCAGCTTGCATAGCGGGGGACCCTACGAGCAGTACTTC.

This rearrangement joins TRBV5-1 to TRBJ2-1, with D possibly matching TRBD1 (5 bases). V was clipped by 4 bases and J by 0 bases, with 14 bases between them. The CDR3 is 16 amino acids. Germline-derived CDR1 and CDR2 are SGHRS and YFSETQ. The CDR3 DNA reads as TGCGCCAGCAGCCCGACAGCCCAGAGCTCCTACAATGAGCAGTTCTTC. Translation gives CASSPTAQSSYNEQFF.

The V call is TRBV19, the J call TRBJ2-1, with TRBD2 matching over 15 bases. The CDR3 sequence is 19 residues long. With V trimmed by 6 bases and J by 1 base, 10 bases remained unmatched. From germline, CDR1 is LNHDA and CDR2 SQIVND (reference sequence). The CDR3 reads CASSPGLAGGVRSYNEQFF. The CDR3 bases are TGTGCCAGTAGCCCTGGACTAGCGGGAGGGGTGAGGTCCTACAATGAGCAGTTCTTC.

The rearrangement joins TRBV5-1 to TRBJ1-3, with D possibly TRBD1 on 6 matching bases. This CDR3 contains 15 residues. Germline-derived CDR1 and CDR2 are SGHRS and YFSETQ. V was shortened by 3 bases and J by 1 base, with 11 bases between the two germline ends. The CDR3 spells CASSYSGDSGNTIYF. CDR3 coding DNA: TGCGCCAGCAGCTACTCAGGGGATTCTGGAAACACCATATATTTT.

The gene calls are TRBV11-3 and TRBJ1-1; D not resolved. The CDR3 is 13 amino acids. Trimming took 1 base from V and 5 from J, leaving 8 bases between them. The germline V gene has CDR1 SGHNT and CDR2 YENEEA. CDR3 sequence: CASSLAGWTEAFF. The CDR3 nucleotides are TGTGCCAGCAGCTTAGCAGGTTGGACTGAAGCTTTCTTT.

CDR3 amino acids: CASSYWREAGVYEQYF. The CDR3 DNA reads TGTGCCAGCAGCTACTGGAGGGAAGCGGGAGTCTACGAGCAGTACTTC. This chain joins TRBV7-9 and TRBJ2-7; 8 nucleotides agree with TRBD2. V gave up 4 bases and J gave up 3 bases; unmatched junction bases: 11. CDR1 is SEHNR, CDR2 FQNEAQ, per germline (reference sequence). The CDR3 contains 16 residues.

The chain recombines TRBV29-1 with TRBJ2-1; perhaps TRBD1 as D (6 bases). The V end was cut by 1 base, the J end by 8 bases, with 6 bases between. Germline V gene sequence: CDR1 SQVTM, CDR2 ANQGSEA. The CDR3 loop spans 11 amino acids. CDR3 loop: CSVEGGHEQFF. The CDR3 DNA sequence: TGCAGCGTTGAAGGGGGGCATGAGCAGTTCTTC.

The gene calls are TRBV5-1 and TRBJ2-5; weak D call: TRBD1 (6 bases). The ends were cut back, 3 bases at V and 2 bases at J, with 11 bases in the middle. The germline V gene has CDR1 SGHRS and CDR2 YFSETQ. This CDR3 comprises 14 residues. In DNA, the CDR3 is TGCGCCAGCAGCTCGGGACACCCACAAGAGACCCAGTACTTC. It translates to CASSSGHPQETQYF.

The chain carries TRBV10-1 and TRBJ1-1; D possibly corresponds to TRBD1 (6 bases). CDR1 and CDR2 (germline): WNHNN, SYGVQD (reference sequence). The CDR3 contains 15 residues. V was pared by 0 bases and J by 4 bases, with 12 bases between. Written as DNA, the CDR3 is TGCGCCAGCAGTGAGTCGTCGGGGGGCGGCACTGAAGCTTTCTTT. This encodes CASSESSGGGTEAFF.

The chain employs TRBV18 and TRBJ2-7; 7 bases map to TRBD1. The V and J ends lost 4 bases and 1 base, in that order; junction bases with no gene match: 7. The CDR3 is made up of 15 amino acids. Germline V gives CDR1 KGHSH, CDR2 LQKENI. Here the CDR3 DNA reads TGTGCCAGCTCACAACGCCAGGGGGTGTCCTACGAGCAGTACTTC. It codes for CASSQRQGVSYEQYF.

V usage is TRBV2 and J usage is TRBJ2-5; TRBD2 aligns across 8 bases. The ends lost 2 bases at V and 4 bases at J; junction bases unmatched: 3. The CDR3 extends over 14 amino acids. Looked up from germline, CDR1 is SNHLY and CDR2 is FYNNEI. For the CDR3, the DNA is TGTGCCAGCAGTGAACAGCTAGCGGGAGAGACCCAGTACTTC. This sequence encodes CASSEQLAGETQYF.

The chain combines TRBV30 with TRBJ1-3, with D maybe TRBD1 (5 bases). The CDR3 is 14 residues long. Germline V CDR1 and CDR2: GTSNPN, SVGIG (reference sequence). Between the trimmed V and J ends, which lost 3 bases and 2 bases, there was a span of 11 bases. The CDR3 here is CAWSRDNPGNTIYF. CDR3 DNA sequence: TGTGCCTGGAGCAGGGATAACCCTGGAAACACCATATATTTT. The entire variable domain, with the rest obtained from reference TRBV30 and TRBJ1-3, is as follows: SQTIHQWPATLVQPVGSPLSLECTVEGTSNPNLYWYRQAAGRGLQLLFYSVGIGQISSEVPQNLSASRPQDRQFILSSKKLLLSDSGFYLCAWSRDNPGNTIYFGEGSWLTVV.

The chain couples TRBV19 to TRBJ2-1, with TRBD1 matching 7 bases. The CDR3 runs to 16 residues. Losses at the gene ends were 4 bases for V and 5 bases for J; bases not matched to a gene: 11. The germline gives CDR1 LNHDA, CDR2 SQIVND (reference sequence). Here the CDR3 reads CASSTYIRDSNNEQFF. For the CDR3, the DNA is TGTGCCAGTAGTACCTATATCCGGGACAGTAACAATGAGCAGTTCTTC. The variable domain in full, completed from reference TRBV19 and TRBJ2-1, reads DGGITQSPKYLFRKEGQNVTLSCEQNLNHDAMYWYRQDPGQGLRLIYYSQIVNDFQKGDIAEGYSVSREKKESFPLTVTSAQKNPTAFYLCASSTYIRDSNNEQFFGPGTRLTVL.

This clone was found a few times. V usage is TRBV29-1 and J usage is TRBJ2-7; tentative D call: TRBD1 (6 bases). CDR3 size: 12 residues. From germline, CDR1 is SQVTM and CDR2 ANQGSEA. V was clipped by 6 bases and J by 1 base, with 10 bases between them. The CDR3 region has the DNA TGCAGCGTGACAGGAAATTCCTACGAGCAGTACTTC. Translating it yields CSVTGNSYEQYF.

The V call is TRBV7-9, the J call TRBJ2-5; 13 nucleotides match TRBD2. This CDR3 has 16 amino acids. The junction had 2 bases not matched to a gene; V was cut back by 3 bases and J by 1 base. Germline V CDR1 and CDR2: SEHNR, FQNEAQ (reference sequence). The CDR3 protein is CASSLGLAGLQETQYF. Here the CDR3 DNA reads TGTGCCAGCAGCTTGGGACTAGCGGGGCTCCAAGAGACCCAGTACTTC.

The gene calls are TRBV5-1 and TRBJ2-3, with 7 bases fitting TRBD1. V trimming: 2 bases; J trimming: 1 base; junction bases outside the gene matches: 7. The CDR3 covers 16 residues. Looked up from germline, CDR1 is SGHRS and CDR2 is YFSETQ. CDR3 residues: CASSLPGQTGTDTQYF. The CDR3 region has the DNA TGCGCCAGCAGCTTACCGGGACAGACTGGCACAGATACGCAGTATTTT. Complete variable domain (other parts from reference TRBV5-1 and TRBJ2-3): KAGVTQTPRYLIKTRGQQVTLSCSPISGHRSVSWYQQTPGQGLQFLFEYFSETQRNKGNFPGRFSGRQFSNSRSEMNVSTLELGDSALYLCASSLPGQTGTDTQYFGPGTRLTVL.

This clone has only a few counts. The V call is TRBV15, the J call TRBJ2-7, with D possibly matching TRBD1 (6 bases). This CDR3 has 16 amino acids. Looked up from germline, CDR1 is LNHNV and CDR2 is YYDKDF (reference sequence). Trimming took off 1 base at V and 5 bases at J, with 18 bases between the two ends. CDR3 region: CATSRAGGGGRDEQYF. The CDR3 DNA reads TGTGCCACCAGCAGAGCTGGTGGTGGGGGCCGCGACGAGCAGTACTTC.

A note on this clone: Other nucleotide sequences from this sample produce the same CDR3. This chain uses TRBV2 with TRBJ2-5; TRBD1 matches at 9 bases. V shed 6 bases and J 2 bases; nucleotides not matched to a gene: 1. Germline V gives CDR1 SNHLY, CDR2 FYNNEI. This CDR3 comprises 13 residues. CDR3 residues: CASRGTGQETQYF. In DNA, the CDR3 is TGTGCCAGCAGGGGGACAGGGCAAGAGACCCAGTACTTC.

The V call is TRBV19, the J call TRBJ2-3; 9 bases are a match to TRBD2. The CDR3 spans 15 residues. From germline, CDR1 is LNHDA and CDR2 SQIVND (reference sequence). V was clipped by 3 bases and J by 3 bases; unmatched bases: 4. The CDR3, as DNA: TGTGCCAGTAGTATTTCGCGGGAGGGGACAGATACGCAGTATTTT. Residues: CASSISREGTDTQYF.

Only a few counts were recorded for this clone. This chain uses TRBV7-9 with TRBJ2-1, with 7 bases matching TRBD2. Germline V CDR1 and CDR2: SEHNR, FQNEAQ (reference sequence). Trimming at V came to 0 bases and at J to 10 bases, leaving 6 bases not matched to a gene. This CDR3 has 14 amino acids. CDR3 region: CASSLAGGPQEQFF. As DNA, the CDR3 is TGTGCCAGCAGCTTAGCGGGAGGGCCCCAAGAGCAGTTCTTC.

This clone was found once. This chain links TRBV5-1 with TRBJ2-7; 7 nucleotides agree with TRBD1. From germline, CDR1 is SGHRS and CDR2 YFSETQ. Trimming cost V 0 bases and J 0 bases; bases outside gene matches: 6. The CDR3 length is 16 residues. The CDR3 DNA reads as TGCGCCAGCAGCTTGGTAGGGGGCCGGAGCTCCTACGAGCAGTACTTC. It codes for CASSLVGGRSSYEQYF. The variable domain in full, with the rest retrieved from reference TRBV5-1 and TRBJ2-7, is KAGVTQTPRYLIKTRGQQVTLSCSPISGHRSVSWYQQTPGQGLQFLFEYFSETQRNKGNFPGRFSGRQFSNSRSEMNVSTLELGDSALYLCASSLVGGRSSYEQYFGPGTRLTVT.

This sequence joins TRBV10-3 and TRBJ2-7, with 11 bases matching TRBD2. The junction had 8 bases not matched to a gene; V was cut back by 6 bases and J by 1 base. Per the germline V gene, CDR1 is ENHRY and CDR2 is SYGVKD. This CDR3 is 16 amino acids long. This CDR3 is CAISPGLAGGSYEQYF. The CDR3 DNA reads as TGTGCCATCAGCCCAGGACTAGCGGGCGGATCCTACGAGCAGTACTTC.

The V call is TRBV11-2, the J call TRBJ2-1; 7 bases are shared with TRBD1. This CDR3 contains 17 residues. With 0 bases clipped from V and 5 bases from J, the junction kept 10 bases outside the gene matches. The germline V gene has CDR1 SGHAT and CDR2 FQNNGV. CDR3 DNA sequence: TGTGCCAGCAGCTTAGATCGGGCGTGGGACAGCCACAATGAGCAGTTCTTC. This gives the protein CASSLDRAWDSHNEQFF.

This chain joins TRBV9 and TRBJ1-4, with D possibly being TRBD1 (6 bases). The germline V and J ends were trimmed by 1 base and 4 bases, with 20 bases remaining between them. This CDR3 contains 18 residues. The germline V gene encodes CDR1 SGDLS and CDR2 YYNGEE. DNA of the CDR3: TGTGCCAGCAGCGTATCTCCAGGGGTGGGATCGGATAATGAAAAACTGTTTTTT. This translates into CASSVSPGVGSDNEKLFF.

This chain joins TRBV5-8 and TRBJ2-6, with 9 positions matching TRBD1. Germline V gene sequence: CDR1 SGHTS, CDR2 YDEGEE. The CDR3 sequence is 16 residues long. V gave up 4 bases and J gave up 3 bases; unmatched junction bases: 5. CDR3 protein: CASSVDRGFGANVLTF. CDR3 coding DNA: TGTGCCAGCAGCGTCGACAGGGGGTTTGGGGCCAACGTCCTGACTTTC.

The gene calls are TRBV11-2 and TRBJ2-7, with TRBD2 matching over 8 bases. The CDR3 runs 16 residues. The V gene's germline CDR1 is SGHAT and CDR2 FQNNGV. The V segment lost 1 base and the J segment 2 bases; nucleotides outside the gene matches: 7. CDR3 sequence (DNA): TGTGCCAGCAGCTTAGTTCCAGCGGGAGAAACCTACGAGCAGTACTTC. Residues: CASSLVPAGETYEQYF.

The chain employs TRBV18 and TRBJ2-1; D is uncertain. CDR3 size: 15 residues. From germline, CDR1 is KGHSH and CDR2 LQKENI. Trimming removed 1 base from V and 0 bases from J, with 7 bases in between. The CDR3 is CASSPQESSYNEQFF. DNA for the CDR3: TGTGCCAGCTCACCACAAGAGAGCTCCTACAATGAGCAGTTCTTC. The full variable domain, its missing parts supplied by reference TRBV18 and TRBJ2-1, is NAGVMQNPRHLVRRRGQEARLRCSPMKGHSHVYWYRQLPEEGLKFMVYLQKENIIDESGMPKERFSAEFPKEGPSILRIQQVVRGDSAAYFCASSPQESSYNEQFFGPGTRLTVL.

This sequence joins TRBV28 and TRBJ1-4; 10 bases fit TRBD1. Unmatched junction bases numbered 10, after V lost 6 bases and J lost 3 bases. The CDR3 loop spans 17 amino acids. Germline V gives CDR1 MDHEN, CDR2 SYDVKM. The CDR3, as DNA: TGTGCCAGCAGGCAACTGACAGGGGGCTTTGCTAATGAAAAACTGTTTTTT. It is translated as CASRQLTGGFANEKLFF.

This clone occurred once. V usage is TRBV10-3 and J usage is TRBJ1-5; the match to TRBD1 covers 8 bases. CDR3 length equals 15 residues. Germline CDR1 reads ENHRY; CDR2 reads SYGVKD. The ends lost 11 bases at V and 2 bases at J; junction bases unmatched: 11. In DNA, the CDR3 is TGTGCCTCAGGCGACAGGGGCGGTGGCAATCAGCCCCAGCATTTT. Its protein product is CASGDRGGGNQPQHF.

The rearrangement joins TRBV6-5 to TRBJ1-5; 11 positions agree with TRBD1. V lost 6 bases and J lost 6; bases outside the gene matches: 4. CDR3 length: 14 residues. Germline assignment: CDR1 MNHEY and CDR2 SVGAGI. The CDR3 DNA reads TGTGCCAGCAGAAAAGGGACAGGGGGTCAGCCCCAGCATTTT. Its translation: CASRKGTGGQPQHF.